This TCR beta chain was sequenced for a study of PD-1 blockade in classical Hodgkin lymphoma. After autologous stem cell transplantation all patients relapsed, and prior brentuximab vedotin exposure differed between cohorts. Patients' outcomes at their best amounted to complete response, partial response or progressive disease. CDR3 length: 16 amino acids. This clone was observed a single time. Its cognate antigen is unknown. The repertoire was sequenced with immunoSEQ multiplex PCR; TCRdb's copy has only in-frame clones and lacks some. The data show 98,000 or so clones, 80% to 90% seen once. Study conclusions and caveats: Baseline TCR diversity was reportedly lower in newly diagnosed patients than in healthy donors. It was reported as lower still in relapsed/refractory patients. Researchers reported that CD4+ TCR diversity, though not CD8+, rose significantly by C4D1. Patients starting nivolumab under 1 year after ASCT were excluded.

Sequenced material: peripheral blood mononuclear cells (PBMCs), taken before the second cycle of nivolumab. The chain has TRBV21-1 and TRBJ1-3. TRBV21-1 is shown as a pseudogene. The receptor comes from a human donor with classical Hodgkin lymphoma. In DNA, the CDR3 is TGTGCCAGCAGCAGGACCGGCGGGGTGGGCGGAAACACCATATATTTT. This translates into CASSRTGGVGGNTIYF.